A selection of T cell receptor beta chains follows, all from one sample in a study of shared clonotypes between healthy human individuals. The data were produced by immunoSEQ multiplex PCR, yet TCRdb's version contains in-frame clones alone and is incomplete. This sample has roughly 2.2 million clones, with 85% to 95% found just once. Sequencing was done on a sample of naive CD4+ T cells from PBMCs. All receptors derive from a man aged 18 to 29 in good health. Some clones in this sample may be carry-over from other donors' samples. The CDR3 runs from the conserved cysteine through the conserved F or W. D genes are given only for firm matches. Not every row has a clone size; where given, it reads once, few, many or a size class.

j_gene | v_gene | abundance | d_gene | CDR3aa | CDR3nt
TRBJ2-5 | TRBV29-1 | . | . | CSVVGLQETQYF | TGCAGCGTTGTGGGCCTTCAAGAGACCCAGTACTTC
TRBJ2-2 | TRBV27 | once | TRBD1 | CASSLGGQGNTGELFF | TGTGCCAGCAGTTTAGGGGGACAGGGGAACACCGGGGAGCTGTTTTTT
TRBJ2-5 | TRBV9 | . | TRBD2 | CASSVLAGGETQYF | TGTGCCAGCAGCGTACTAGCGGGAGGGGAGACCCAGTACTTC
TRBJ2-7 | TRBV13 | . | TRBD2 | CASSRTSGGTYEQYF | TGTGCCAGCAGTAGGACTAGCGGGGGTACCTACGAGCAGTACTTC
TRBJ2-7 | TRBV19 | . | . | CASSIRRGQGMAYEQYF | TGTGCCAGTAGTATACGCCGGGGCCAGGGTATGGCCTACGAGCAGTACTTC
TRBJ2-1 | TRBV7-3 | few | . | CASSFARGYNEQFF | TGTGCCAGCAGCTTCGCCAGAGGGTACAATGAGCAGTTCTTC
TRBJ2-7 | TRBV18 | . | TRBD1 | CASSPQGQGDVYEQYF | TGTGCCAGCTCACCACAAGGACAGGGCGACGTCTACGAGCAGTACTTC
TRBJ2-2 | TRBV7-3 | . | . | CASSVGTSGGELFF | TGTGCCAGCAGTGTGGGGACCTCAGGCGGGGAGCTGTTTTTT
TRBJ2-3 | TRBV5-4 | . | . | CASSYSPGPPYF | TGTGCCAGCAGTTACTCCCCGGGACCCCCATATTTT
TRBJ2-1 | TRBV11-2 | . | . | CASSPPWGEQFF | TGTGCCAGCAGCCCCCCCTGGGGTGAGCAGTTCTTC
TRBJ2-1 | TRBV27 | . | TRBD2 | CASSSITRGRGSYNEQFF | TGTGCCAGCAGTTCAATCACGCGCGGGAGAGGGTCCTACAATGAGCAGTTCTTC
TRBJ1-3 | TRBV5-1 | once | TRBD1 | CASSPRLTGGGNTIYF | TGCGCCAGCAGCCCCCGACTCACAGGGGGCGGAAACACCATATATTTT
TRBJ1-3 | TRBV7-9 | . | . | CASSLVTGAGNTIYF | TGTGCCAGCAGCTTAGTAACCGGGGCTGGAAACACCATATATTTT
TRBJ2-7 | TRBV5-1 | . | . | CASSLAVGSYEQYF | TGCGCCAGCAGCTTGGCCGTGGGAAGCTACGAGCAGTACTTC
TRBJ1-1 | TRBV10-1 | . | TRBD1 | CASSESRGQGLPEAFF | TGCGCCAGCAGTGAGTCGAGGGGACAGGGGTTACCTGAAGCTTTCTTT
TRBJ2-7 | TRBV28 | . | . | CASRRTVQSYEQYF | TGTGCCAGCAGACGGACGGTCCAATCCTACGAGCAGTACTTC
TRBJ1-1 | TRBV4-1 | . | . | CASSQLGRSNTEAFF | TGCGCCAGCAGCCAACTGGGCCGGTCGAACACTGAAGCTTTCTTT
TRBJ2-5 | TRBV5-4 | . | . | CASSLRWAETQYF | TGTGCCAGCAGCTTGCGATGGGCCGAGACCCAGTACTTC